The rows below give T cell receptor beta chains drawn from one sample of a study of PD-1 blockade in classical Hodgkin lymphoma. Clones were sequenced by immunoSEQ multiplex PCR, and TCRdb holds only the in-frame ones, with some missing. The sample yields some 2,000 clones, roughly 81% seen once. The sample in question was peripheral blood mononuclear cells (PBMCs), obtained at baseline. These receptors were obtained from a human donor with classical Hodgkin lymphoma. The CDR3 runs from the conserved cysteine through the conserved F or W. A D gene is named only where the DNA matches it firmly. Size values are once, few and many counts, or a class for expanded clones, and some rows have none.

V	size	D	J	CDR3	DNA
TRBV5-4	.	TRBD1	TRBJ1-1	CASSLGDRANTEAFF	TGTGCCAGCAGCTTGGGGGACAGGGCGAACACTGAAGCTTTCTTT
TRBV7-2	.	.	TRBJ1-2	CASSPKFLANYGYTF	TGTGCCAGCAGCCCAAAGTTCTTAGCTAACTATGGCTACACCTTC
TRBV13	.	TRBD1	TRBJ1-2	CASSVGQGYGYTF	TGTGCCAGCAGCGTGGGACAGGGCTATGGCTACACCTTC
TRBV27	.	.	TRBJ1-1	CASSLSRLDSVVF	TGTGCCAGCAGTTTATCTCGCTTGGACAGTGTTGTCTTT
TRBV9	.	.	TRBJ2-1	CASSVALAADIEQFF	TGTGCCAGCAGCGTAGCGCTAGCCGCCGATATTGAGCAGTTCTTC
TRBV27	.	.	TRBJ2-2	CASSFGLPGELFF	TGTGCCAGCAGTTTCGGCCTCCCCGGGGAGCTGTTTTTT
TRBV5-1	.	.	TRBJ1-4	CASSLRLDEKLFF	TGCGCCAGCAGCTTACGGCTTGATGAAAAACTGTTTTTT
TRBV19	.	.	TRBJ1-1	CASSQKGGYTEAFF	TGTGCCAGTAGCCAAAAGGGGGGGTACACTGAAGCTTTCTTT
TRBV11-2	.	.	TRBJ1-6	CASRGIWFYNSPLHF	TGTGCCAGCAGGGGAATATGGTTCTATAATTCACCCCTCCACTTT
TRBV5-1	few	.	TRBJ2-7	CASSRSETYEQYF	TGCGCCAGCAGCCGCAGTGAAACCTACGAGCAGTACTTC
TRBV18	.	.	TRBJ2-2	CASSPRTANTGELFF	TGTGCCAGCTCACCTCGGACAGCGAACACCGGGGAGCTGTTTTTT
TRBV5-8	.	.	TRBJ1-2	CASSLQVYGYTF	TGTGCCAGCAGCTTACAGGTCTATGGCTACACCTTC
TRBV6-5	few	.	TRBJ2-2	CASSYGLRWATGELFF	TGTGCCAGCAGTTACGGGCTGCGGTGGGCCACCGGGGAGCTGTTTTTT
TRBV5-5	few	TRBD1	TRBJ2-3	CASSLKGTRWTGSTDTQYF	TGTGCCAGCAGCTTGAAGGGCACCCGTTGGACAGGGAGCACAGATACGCAGTATTTT
TRBV18	.	.	TRBJ1-1	CASSPPMGEGTEAFF	TGTGCCAGCTCACCACCGATGGGGGAGGGAACTGAAGCTTTCTTT
TRBV7-2	.	.	TRBJ2-1	CASSLMGPGDEQFF	TGTGCCAGCAGCTTAATGGGGCCCGGGGATGAGCAGTTCTTC
TRBV4-3	.	.	TRBJ1-2	CASSLGDLNYTF	TGCGCCAGCAGCCTTGGGGACCTCAACTACACCTTC
TRBV4-3	few	TRBD2	TRBJ2-7	CASSQEAGTRREQYF	TGCGCCAGCAGCCAAGAAGCCGGGACTAGGCGCGAGCAGTACTTC
TRBV7-7	.	.	TRBJ2-5	CASSLAGVGETQYF	TGTGCTAGCAGCTTAGCCGGGGTAGGCGAGACCCAGTACTTC
TRBV9	.	.	TRBJ1-6	CASSVKGGAGDNSPLHF	TGTGCCAGCAGCGTAAAAGGGGGGGCAGGAGATAATTCACCCCTCCACTTT
TRBV11-3	.	TRBD2	TRBJ2-7	CASSLTPLAGGNEQYF	TGTGCCAGCAGCTTAACCCCTCTAGCGGGGGGTAACGAGCAGTACTTC
TRBV11-2	once	.	TRBJ2-5	CASSFYSQETQYF	TGTGCCAGCAGCTTTTACAGCCAAGAGACCCAGTACTTC
TRBV29-1	.	TRBD1	TRBJ1-1	CSVTGGAVEAFF	TGCAGCGTGACAGGGGGCGCCGTTGAAGCTTTCTTT
TRBV2	.	TRBD1	TRBJ1-5	CASREGTVNQPQHF	TGTGCCAGCAGGGAAGGGACAGTCAATCAGCCCCAGCATTTT
TRBV5-1	once	.	TRBJ2-3	CASSGEGRGTDTQYF	TGCGCCAGCAGCGGGGAGGGCAGGGGGACAGATACGCAGTATTTT
TRBV7-9	.	.	TRBJ2-7	CAEYSLDEQYF	TGTGCAGAATACTCTTTGGACGAGCAGTACTTC
TRBV18	once	TRBD2	TRBJ2-1	CASSKLAGVRSYNEQFF	TGTGCCAGCTCAAAACTAGCGGGGGTGAGGTCCTACAATGAGCAGTTCTTC
TRBV11-2	.	.	TRBJ1-1	CASRREVMNTEAFF	TGTGCCAGCAGGCGGGAGGTCATGAACACTGAAGCTTTCTTT
TRBV30	.	TRBD1	TRBJ2-2	CAWRTGGVGELFF	TGTGCCTGGAGGACAGGGGGGGTCGGGGAGCTGTTTTTT
TRBV7-9	.	.	TRBJ1-1	CASSLGEGWNTEAFF	TGTGCCAGCAGCTTAGGAGAGGGCTGGAACACTGAAGCTTTCTTT
TRBV4-2	.	.	TRBJ1-5	CASSQVGSNQPQHF	TGTGCCAGCAGCCAAGTCGGTTCCAATCAGCCCCAGCATTTT
TRBV6-1	once	TRBD1	TRBJ1-2	CASSYTGGVGYTF	TGTGCCAGCAGTTATACAGGGGGTGTTGGCTACACCTTC
TRBV7-2	.	.	TRBJ1-2	CASSLGFGTDGYTF	TGTGCCAGCAGCTTGGGATTCGGCACAGATGGCTACACCTTC
TRBV11-3	once	.	TRBJ2-7	CASSLDLSFSYEQYF	TGTGCCAGCAGCTTAGATTTGAGTTTCTCCTACGAGCAGTACTTC
TRBV19	.	.	TRBJ2-7	CASSIADTDYEQYF	TGTGCCAGTAGTATAGCGGACACGGACTACGAGCAGTACTTC
TRBV29-1	.	TRBD1	TRBJ1-1	CSGTGTGNTEAFF	TGCAGCGGCACCGGGACAGGGAACACTGAAGCTTTCTTT
TRBV6-5	few	TRBD2	TRBJ2-3	CASSSPSGGYTDTQYF	TGTGCCAGCAGTTCGCCTAGCGGGGGATACACAGATACGCAGTATTTT
TRBV13	.	TRBD2	TRBJ2-5	CASSPTLAGGQFQETQYF	TGTGCCAGCAGCCCCACCCTAGCGGGGGGGCAATTCCAAGAGACCCAGTACTTC
TRBV18	.	.	TRBJ1-1	CASSPPDNTEAFF	TGTGCCAGCTCACCACCCGATAACACTGAAGCTTTCTTT
TRBV11-3	.	.	TRBJ2-7	CASSPEPHEQYF	TGTGCCAGCAGTCCCGAGCCCCACGAGCAGTACTTC
TRBV5-6	.	.	TRBJ2-5	CASSLAAKKSETQYF	TGTGCCAGCAGCTTGGCCGCTAAGAAATCGGAGACCCAGTACTTC
TRBV4-3	.	TRBD1	TRBJ1-1	CASSQDRDRVAFF	TGCGCCAGCAGCCAAGATCGGGACAGGGTAGCTTTCTTT
TRBV5-6	.	.	TRBJ1-1	CASSLVADTEAFF	TGTGCCAGCAGCTTGGTAGCGGACACTGAAGCTTTCTTT
TRBV29-1	.	.	TRBJ1-2	CSVEGVELSGGYTF	TGCAGCGTTGAAGGCGTCGAGTTATCGGGTGGCTACACCTTC
TRBV29-1	.	TRBD1	TRBJ2-7	CSVEGGDRGRNEQYF	TGCAGCGTTGAAGGGGGGGACAGGGGAAGGAACGAGCAGTACTTC
TRBV12-5	.	.	TRBJ2-3	CASGKVQRDTQYF	TGTGCTAGTGGGAAAGTACAAAGGGATACGCAGTATTTT
TRBV5-6	.	TRBD2	TRBJ2-2	CASSLELAGAWDTGELFF	TGTGCCAGCAGCTTGGAATTAGCGGGGGCATGGGACACCGGGGAGCTGTTTTTT
TRBV18	.	.	TRBJ2-3	CASSPPGTDTQYF	TGTGCCAGCTCACCTCCCGGCACAGATACGCAGTATTTT
TRBV7-9	.	.	TRBJ2-3	CASSPAGFTDTQYF	TGTGCCAGCAGCCCAGCCGGGTTCACAGATACGCAGTATTTT
TRBV6-1	.	.	TRBJ1-1	CASSDSLMKNTEAFF	TGTGCCAGCAGTGATAGTTTAATGAAGAACACTGAAGCTTTCTTT
TRBV5-4	.	TRBD1	TRBJ1-6	CASSWDRVGDSPLHF	TGTGCCAGCAGCTGGGACAGGGTCGGGGATTCACCCCTCCACTTT
TRBV13	.	TRBD1	TRBJ1-1	CASSVYRGTEAFF	TGTGCCAGCAGCGTCTACAGGGGCACTGAAGCTTTCTTT
TRBV15	.	TRBD1	TRBJ1-4	CATSNPGGLVGEKLFF	TGTGCCACCAGCAACCCAGGGGGATTGGTTGGTGAAAAACTGTTTTTT